This T cell receptor (beta chain) was recorded in a study of early T cells in non-severe SARS-CoV-2 infection. CDR1 and CDR2 (germline): SQVTM, ANQGSEA. This CDR3 has 15 amino acids. V was cut by 5 bases and J by 0 bases, with 14 bases left in between. Researchers attached unique molecular identifiers to individual cDNA molecules. From the 5' RACE reads, TCRdb called clonotypes with MiXCR, one entry per CDR3 protein. The sample shows roughly 43,000 distinct CDR3 sequences, over 5% of them seen only once. This clonotype was seen at least ten times. The rearrangement links TRBV29-1 to TRBJ2-1, with D unclear. This receptor was taken from an adult who was a healthcare worker with PCR-confirmed SARS-CoV-2 infection or an uninfected control (not recorded which). Source: whole blood, taken at baseline. For the CDR3, the DNA is TGCAGCGTTTCCCCCGCTGGAATCTCCTACAATGAGCAGTTCTTC. Its translation: CSVSPAGISYNEQFF.